This record looks at one T cell receptor beta chain sequence and its context. Antigen unknown. This entry is derived from a study of identical twins. Each CDR3 protein gets one entry after TCRdb re-called the 5' RACE reads with MiXCR. The sample yields nearly 250,000 distinct CDR3 sequences, roughly 7% seen once. Broader study findings: Insertions were fewer in abundant cord blood beta clonotypes, whereas memory repertoires showed none of this pattern. Models underestimated TCR alpha sharing (out-of-frame) in monozygotic twins.

Trimming took 11 bases from V and 1 from J; bases not matched to a gene: 15. This CDR3 comprises 18 residues. Germline V gene data show CDR1 as MNHEY and CDR2 as SMNVEV (reference sequence). Another study also made use of these data, one on yellow fever vaccine responses in identical twins. This second study notes: Twins' vaccine T cell responses were reported to seem partly convergent and partly personalized.

The sequence came from a woman under 30 in good health. Sequencing was performed on memory (CD45RO+) T cells sorted from blood. The chain couples TRBV27 to TRBJ2-4, with 12 positions matching TRBD2. The DNA of the CDR3 is TGTGCCTGCTGTTTATCTAGCGGGAGGGTGAGGGCCAAAAACATTCAGTACTTC. Its protein product is CACCLSSGRVRAKNIQYF.